This TCR beta chain was identified in a study of blood T cell repertoires in COVID-19. The overall study: The United States, Italy and Spain provided the acute and convalescent COVID-19 samples. Nucleic acid was either cDNA or gDNA, and it came from T cells, B-cell-depleted T cells, or PBMCs.

There are 15 residues in the CDR3. Trimming at V came to 6 bases and at J to 6 bases, leaving 11 bases not matched to a gene. The germline V gene has CDR1 LNHDA and CDR2 SQIVND (reference sequence). Methods used by the authors: Estimated nucleated cell counts came from reference gene primer amplification. TCRdb's copy holds only in-frame clones and misses some; the assay was immunoSEQ multiplex PCR. V and J calls and clone size come straight from that table; D and trimming were deduced from the DNA. The data hold roughly 190,000 clones, with approximately 83% observed a single time. The receptor was isolated from a human donor with acute or convalescent COVID-19. The donor label of this sample is uncertain. The chain recombines TRBV19 with TRBJ1-5; 7 positions match TRBD1. Sequenced material: peripheral blood. The CDR3 loop is CASRTTGHLGQPQHF. CDR3 coding DNA: TGTGCCAGTAGGACGACAGGGCATTTGGGTCAGCCCCAGCATTTT. The full variable domain, its missing parts supplied by reference TRBV19 and TRBJ1-5, is DGGITQSPKYLFRKEGQNVTLSCEQNLNHDAMYWYRQDPGQGLRLIYYSQIVNDFQKGDIAEGYSVSREKKESFPLTVTSAQKNPTAFYLCASRTTGHLGQPQHFGDGTRLSIL.